The next 8 T cell receptor beta chains were all read from a single sample in a study of T-cell reconstitution after alpha-beta-depleted transplantation in children. As it was prepared, the TCRbeta library received unique molecular identifiers. MiXCR was run by TCRdb on the PCR reads, yielding one entry per CDR3 protein. The table shows about 830,000 distinct CDR3 sequences, with approximately 15% occurring only once. Specimen: PBMCs, mostly from graft donor cells, collected 360 days after TCRalphabeta/CD19-depleted stem cell transplant. The receptors were gathered from a male patient aged 10 to 17 who had a stem cell transplant for acute lymphoblastic leukemia, so the T cells may come from the graft donor.

This clonotype occurred a few times. Germline and junction disagree at one end, which may indicate a read error. The chain joins TRBV29-1 to TRBJ2-5; weak D call: TRBD2 (5 bases). The germline V gene has CDR1 SQVTM and CDR2 ANQGSEA. The CDR3 runs 9 residues. The CDR3 DNA reads TGCAGCGTTGAGGAGACTACGAGCTTC. It encodes CSVEETTSF.

The chain joins TRBV4-2 to TRBJ2-5; D is possibly TRBD2 (5 bases). Germline loops: CDR1 LGHNA, CDR2 YNFKEQ. The length of the CDR3 is 17 residues. The germline V and J ends were trimmed by 0 bases and 2 bases, with 16 bases remaining between them. The CDR3 nucleotides read TGTGCCAGCAGCCAAGACCTAAGGGAAGCGGATCAAGAGACCCAGTACTTC. As protein: CASSQDLREADQETQYF.

This chain joins TRBV13 and TRBJ2-1; 7 bases map to TRBD2. Per germline, CDR1 PRHDT and CDR2 FYEKMQ (reference sequence). V was pared by 5 bases and J by 4 bases, with 20 bases of the junction left unmatched. CDR3 length: 19 residues. CDR3 amino acids: CASSLQAGWTGGPYNEQFF. CDR3 sequence (DNA): TGTGCCAGCAGCCTTCAAGCGGGGTGGACGGGTGGCCCATACAATGAGCAGTTCTTC.

This sequence joins TRBV18 and TRBJ2-2, with TRBD2 matching over 7 bases. Germline V gene data show CDR1 as KGHSH and CDR2 as LQKENI. V was pared by 0 bases and J by 5 bases, with 3 bases of the junction left unmatched. The CDR3 is 15 amino acids. CDR3 region: CASSPPTSLTGELFF. The DNA for the CDR3 is TGTGCCAGCTCACCACCGACTAGCCTTACCGGGGAGCTGTTTTTT.

The V and J genes are TRBV5-1 and TRBJ2-7; the match to TRBD1 covers 8 bases. The CDR3 covers 14 residues. Trimming removed 4 bases from V and 5 bases from J; junction bases left unmatched: 8. Germline V lookup: CDR1 SGHRS, CDR2 YFSETQ. CDR3 loop: CASSPDRVPNEQYF. CDR3 bases: TGCGCCAGCAGCCCGGACAGGGTCCCCAACGAGCAGTACTTC.

This clonotype was found many times. The chain combines TRBV29-1 with TRBJ2-1, with 10 nucleotides matching TRBD2. Germline V gene data show CDR1 as SQVTM and CDR2 as ANQGSEA. The CDR3 consists of 14 residues. V shed 0 bases and J 7 bases; nucleotides not matched to a gene: 3. The CDR3 region has the DNA TGCAGCGTTGAAGAAGGGACTAGCGCTAATGAGCAGTTCTTC. Its translation: CSVEEGTSANEQFF.

This clonotype was counted only a few times. The V and J genes are TRBV20-1 and TRBJ1-1; TRBD1 is a possible D gene (6 bases). CDR1 is DFQATT and CDR2 is SNEGSKA in the germline V gene (reference sequence). This CDR3 contains 14 residues. With 3 bases removed from V and 6 bases from J, the gap between germline ends came to 17 bases. DNA for the CDR3: TGCAGTGCTAGCCGCCAGGGGATTCCCTCTGAAGCTTTCTTT. This codes for CSASRQGIPSEAFF.

This clonotype was seen only a few times. Here the CDR3 DNA reads TGTGCCAGCGGTTGGGACTCCTTCTACGAGCAGTACTTC. Protein: CASGWDSFYEQYF. This chain uses TRBV28 with TRBJ2-7, with TRBD2 as a possible D gene (6 bases). This CDR3 is 13 amino acids long. Germline CDR1 MDHEN, CDR2 SYDVKM. V was shortened by 8 bases and J by 3 bases, with 14 bases between the two germline ends.